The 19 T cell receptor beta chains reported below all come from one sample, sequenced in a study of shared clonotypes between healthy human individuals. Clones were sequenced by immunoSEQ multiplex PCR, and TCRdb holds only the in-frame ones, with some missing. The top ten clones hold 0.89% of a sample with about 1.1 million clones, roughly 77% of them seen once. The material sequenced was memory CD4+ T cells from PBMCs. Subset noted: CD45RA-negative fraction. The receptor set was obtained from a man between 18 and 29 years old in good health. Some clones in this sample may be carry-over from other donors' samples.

CDR3 loop: CASSRTSGRDEQFF. CDR3 coding DNA: TGTGCCAGCAGCCGGACTAGCGGGAGGGATGAGCAGTTCTTC. V is TRBV7-3 and J is TRBJ2-1; TRBD2 aligns across 15 bases. The CDR3 loop spans 14 amino acids. Germline loops: CDR1 SGHTA, CDR2 FQGTGA. V dropped 5 bases and J dropped 8; count of bases not matched to a gene: 1.

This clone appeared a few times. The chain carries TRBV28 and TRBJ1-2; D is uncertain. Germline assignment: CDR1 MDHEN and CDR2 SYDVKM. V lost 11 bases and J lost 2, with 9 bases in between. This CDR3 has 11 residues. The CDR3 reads CAGRTNYGYTF. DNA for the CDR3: TGTGCCGGCCGGACCAACTATGGCTACACCTTC.

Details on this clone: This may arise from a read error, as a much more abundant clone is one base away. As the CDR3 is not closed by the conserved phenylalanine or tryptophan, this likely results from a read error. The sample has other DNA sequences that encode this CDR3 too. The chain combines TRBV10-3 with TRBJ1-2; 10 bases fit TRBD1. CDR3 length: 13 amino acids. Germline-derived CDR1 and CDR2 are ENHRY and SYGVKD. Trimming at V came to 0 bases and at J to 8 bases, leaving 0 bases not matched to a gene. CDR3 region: CAISESGQGGYTL. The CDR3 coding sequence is TGTGCCATCAGTGAGTCGGGACAGGGGGGCTACACCTTA.

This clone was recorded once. CDR3 nucleotide sequence: TGTGCCAGCAGCTTAGAGGGACGGAGCCCTGTCCACGAGCAGTACTTC. Translating gives CASSLEGRSPVHEQYF. This chain links TRBV11-2 with TRBJ2-7; either TRBD1 or TRBD2 may supply D (5 bases each). Trimming pared 0 bases from V and 5 bases from J, leaving 17 bases between. Germline V CDR1 and CDR2: SGHAT, FQNNGV. This CDR3 contains 16 residues.

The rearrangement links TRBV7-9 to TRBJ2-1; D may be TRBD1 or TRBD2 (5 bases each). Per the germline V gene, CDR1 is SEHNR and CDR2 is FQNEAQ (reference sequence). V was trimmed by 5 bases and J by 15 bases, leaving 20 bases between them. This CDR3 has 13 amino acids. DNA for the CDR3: TGTGCCAGCAGCCAACCGGGCTGGGGGTATGCGTTCTTC. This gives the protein CASSQPGWGYAFF. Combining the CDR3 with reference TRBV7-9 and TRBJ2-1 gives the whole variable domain DTGVSQNPRHKITKRGQNVTFRCDPISEHNRLYWYRQTLGQGPEFLTYFQNEAQLEKSRLLSDRFSAERPKGSFSTLEIQRTEQGDSAMYLCASSQPGWGYAFFGPGTRLTVL.

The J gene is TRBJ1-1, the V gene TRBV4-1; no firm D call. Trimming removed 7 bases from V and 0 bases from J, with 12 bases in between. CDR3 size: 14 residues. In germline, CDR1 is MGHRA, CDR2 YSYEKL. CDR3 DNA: TGCGCCAGCACCCGTGCTGGGGTGAACACTGAAGCTTTCTTT. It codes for CASTRAGVNTEAFF.

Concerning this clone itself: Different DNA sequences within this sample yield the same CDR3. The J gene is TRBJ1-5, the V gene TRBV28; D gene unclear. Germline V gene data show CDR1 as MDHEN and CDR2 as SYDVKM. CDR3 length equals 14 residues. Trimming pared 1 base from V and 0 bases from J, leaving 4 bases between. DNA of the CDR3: TGTGCCAGCAGTTTATCGTCTAGCAATCAGCCCCAGCATTTT. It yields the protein CASSLSSSNQPQHF.

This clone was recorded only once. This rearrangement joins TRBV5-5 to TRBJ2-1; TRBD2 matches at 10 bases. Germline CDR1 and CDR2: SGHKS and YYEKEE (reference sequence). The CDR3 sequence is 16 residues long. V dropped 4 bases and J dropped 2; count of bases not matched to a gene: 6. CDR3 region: CASSLGLAGAYNEQFF. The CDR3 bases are TGTGCCAGCAGCCTAGGCCTAGCGGGGGCCTACAATGAGCAGTTCTTC.

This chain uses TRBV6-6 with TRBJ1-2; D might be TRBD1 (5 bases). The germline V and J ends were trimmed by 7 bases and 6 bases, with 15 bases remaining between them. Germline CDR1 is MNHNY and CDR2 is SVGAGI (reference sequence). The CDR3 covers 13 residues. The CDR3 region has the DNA TGTGCCAGCACCTCCGGGACCTCTGATGGCTACACCTTC. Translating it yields CASTSGTSDGYTF.

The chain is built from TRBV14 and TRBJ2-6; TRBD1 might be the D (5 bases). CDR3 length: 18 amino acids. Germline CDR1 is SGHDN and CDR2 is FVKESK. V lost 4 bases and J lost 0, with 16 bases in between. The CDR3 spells CASSPLQGASSGANVLTF. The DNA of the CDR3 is TGTGCCAGCAGCCCGTTACAAGGGGCCAGCTCTGGGGCCAACGTCCTGACTTTC.

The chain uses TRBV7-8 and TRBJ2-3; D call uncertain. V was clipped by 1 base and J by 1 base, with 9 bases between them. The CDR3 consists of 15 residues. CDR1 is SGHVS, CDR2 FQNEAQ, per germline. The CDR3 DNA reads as TGTGCCAGCAGCTTAGAGTACTTCGGCACAGATACGCAGTATTTT. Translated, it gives CASSLEYFGTDTQYF.

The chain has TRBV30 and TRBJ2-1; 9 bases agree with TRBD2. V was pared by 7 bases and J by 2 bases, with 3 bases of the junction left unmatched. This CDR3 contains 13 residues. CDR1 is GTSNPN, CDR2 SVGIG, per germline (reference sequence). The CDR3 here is CAFEREAYNEQFF. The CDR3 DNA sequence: TGTGCCTTTGAGCGGGAGGCCTACAATGAGCAGTTCTTC.

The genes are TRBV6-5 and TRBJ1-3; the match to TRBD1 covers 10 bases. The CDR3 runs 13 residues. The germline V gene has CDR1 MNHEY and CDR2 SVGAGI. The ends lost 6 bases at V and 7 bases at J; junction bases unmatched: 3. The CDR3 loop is CASRGQGSNTIYF. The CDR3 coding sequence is TGTGCCAGCAGGGGACAGGGGAGTAACACCATATATTTT.

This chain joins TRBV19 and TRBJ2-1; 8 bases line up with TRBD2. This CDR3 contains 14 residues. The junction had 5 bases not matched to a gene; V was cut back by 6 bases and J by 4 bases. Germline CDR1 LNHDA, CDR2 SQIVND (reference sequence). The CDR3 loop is CASSLTSEYNEQFF. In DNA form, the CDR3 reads TGTGCCAGTAGCCTGACTAGCGAATACAATGAGCAGTTCTTC.

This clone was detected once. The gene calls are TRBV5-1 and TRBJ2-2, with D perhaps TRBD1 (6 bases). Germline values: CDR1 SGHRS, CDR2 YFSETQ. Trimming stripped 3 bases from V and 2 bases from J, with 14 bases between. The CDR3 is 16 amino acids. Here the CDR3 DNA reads TGCGCCAGCAGCTCTCAGGGGTCAACCAACACCGGGGAGCTGTTTTTT. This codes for CASSSQGSTNTGELFF.

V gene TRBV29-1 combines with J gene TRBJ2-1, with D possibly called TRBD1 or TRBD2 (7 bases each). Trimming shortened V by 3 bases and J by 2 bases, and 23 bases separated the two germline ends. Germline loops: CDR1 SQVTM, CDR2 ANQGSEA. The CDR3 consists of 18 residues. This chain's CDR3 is CSVDRGQLGLPPYNEQFF. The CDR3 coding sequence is TGCAGCGTTGACCGGGGACAGCTGGGACTACCCCCCTACAATGAGCAGTTCTTC.

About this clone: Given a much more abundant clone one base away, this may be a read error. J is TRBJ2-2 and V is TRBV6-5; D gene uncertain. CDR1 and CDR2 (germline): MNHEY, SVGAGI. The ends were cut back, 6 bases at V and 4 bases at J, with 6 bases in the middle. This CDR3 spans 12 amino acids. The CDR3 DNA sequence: TGTGCCAGCAGCCGGACCACCGGGGAGCTGTTTTTT. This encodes CASSRTTGELFF.

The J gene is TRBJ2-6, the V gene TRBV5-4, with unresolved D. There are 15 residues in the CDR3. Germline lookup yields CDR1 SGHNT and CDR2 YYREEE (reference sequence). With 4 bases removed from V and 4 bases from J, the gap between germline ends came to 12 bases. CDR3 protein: CASSPRVSGANVLTF. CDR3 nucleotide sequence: TGTGCCAGCAGCCCAAGGGTGTCCGGGGCCAACGTCCTGACTTTC.

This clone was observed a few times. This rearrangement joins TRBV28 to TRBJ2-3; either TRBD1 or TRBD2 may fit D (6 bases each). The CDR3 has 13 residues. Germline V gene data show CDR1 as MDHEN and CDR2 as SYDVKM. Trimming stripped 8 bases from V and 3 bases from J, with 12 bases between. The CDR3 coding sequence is TGTGCCAGCGGGCAGGGGAGGACAGATACGCAGTATTTT. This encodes CASGQGRTDTQYF.